These 5 T cell receptor beta chains were sequenced from one sample in a study of human CD4 T cells and Enterobacteriaceae. Measured with immunoSEQ multiplex PCR; TCRdb has only the in-frame clones, and not every one. Of 27,000 or so clones in the sample, roughly four fifths were seen once. All CD4+ cells other than CD45RA+CCR7+CD95- naive cells were sorted as memory, over 95% pure. Sequenced input: memory CD4+ T cells from blood. The receptors stem from a human donor in good health.

V gene TRBV18 combines with J gene TRBJ1-2, with a tentative D call TRBD1 (6 bases). Germline V CDR1 and CDR2: KGHSH, LQKENI. The CDR3 has 16 amino acids. V gave up 4 bases and J gave up 9 bases, with 24 bases separating them. In DNA form, the CDR3 reads TGTGCCAGCTCACTCGCCCCGGACAGATCCGGCTCTAGCTACACCTTC. It yields the protein CASSLAPDRSGSSYTF.

The chain uses TRBV15 and TRBJ1-5, with D tentatively TRBD1 (5 bases). Per germline, CDR1 LNHNV and CDR2 YYDKDF (reference sequence). V was cut by 0 bases and J by 5 bases, with 14 bases left in between. The length of the CDR3 is 16 residues. The CDR3 sequence is CATSRDYEGLDQPQHF. Here the CDR3 DNA reads TGTGCCACCAGCAGAGATTACGAGGGACTGGATCAGCCCCAGCATTTT.

This clone was detected a few times. The chain carries TRBV2 and TRBJ1-5; D uncertain. CDR3 size: 14 residues. The germline CDR1 and CDR2 sequences are SNHLY and FYNNEI. V shed 7 bases and J shed 5 bases, with 15 bases lying between them. CDR3 DNA sequence: TGTGCCAGCAAGGCAGACAACCAAGATCAGCCCCAGCATTTT. Translation: CASKADNQDQPQHF.

There are a few counts of this clone. The same CDR3 is also encoded by other DNA sequences in this sample. The V gene is TRBV5-1, the J gene TRBJ2-1, with TRBD2 identical over 7 bases. J was trimmed by 7 bases and V by 1 base; bases with no gene match: 8. Germline CDR1 and CDR2: SGHRS and YFSETQ. CDR3 length equals 15 residues. Written as DNA, the CDR3 is TGCGCCAGCAGCTTGTCTGGCGGGAGTACGAATGAGCAGTTCTTC. This translates into CASSLSGGSTNEQFF.

The chain joins TRBV7-7 to TRBJ2-1; D gene ambiguous. The CDR3 sequence is 13 residues long. Germline CDR1 reads SSHAT; CDR2 reads FNYEAQ (reference sequence). With 5 bases removed from V and 6 bases from J, the gap between germline ends came to 11 bases. As DNA, the CDR3 is TGTGCCAGCAGCCAAGATTTCGGCAATGAGCAGTTCTTC. Translation: CASSQDFGNEQFF.